The sequence of this T cell receptor beta chain was determined in a study of shared clonotypes between healthy human individuals. The data were produced by immunoSEQ multiplex PCR, yet TCRdb's version contains in-frame clones alone and is incomplete. The sample lists over 2 million clones; over 85% were seen once. This CDR3 comprises 17 residues. The V gene lost 4 bases and the J gene lost 3 bases, with 21 bases spanning the gap. Germline assignment: CDR1 SGDLS and CDR2 YYNGEE. Selected positively for CCR7 and CD45RO-negative, naive CD8 cells excluded terminally differentiated effector memory CD45RA+ cells.

The TCR sequence derives from a young man in good health. The V call is TRBV9, the J call TRBJ2-3; D is uncertain. The sequenced sample consisted of naive CD8+ T cells sorted from blood. CDR3 protein: CASSPPHSGFITDTQYF. CDR3 in DNA: TGTGCCAGCAGCCCGCCCCACAGTGGTTTCATAACAGATACGCAGTATTTT.